These 27 T cell receptor beta chains originate from one sample sequenced in a study of radiation and T cells in renal cell carcinoma. Using immunoSEQ multiplex PCR, the repertoire was profiled, and TCRdb retains in-frame clones only, with some absent. The sample contains roughly 10,000 clones, over 50% of which appear only once. Treatment here: treatment-naive control, cytoreductive nephrectomy. The specimen was tumor tissue, collected from a patient whose treatment was nephrectomy without radiotherapy. The receptors derive from a man aged 35-49 years with renal cell carcinoma.

By sample share, this clone is medium-sized. J is TRBJ2-2 and V is TRBV6-6; D gene ambiguous. CDR3 size: 16 residues. CDR1 and CDR2 from the germline V gene are MNHNY and SVGAGI (reference sequence). Trimming stripped 2 bases from V and 1 base from J, with 11 bases between. The CDR3, as DNA: TGTGCCAGCAGTTACACCGCTAGGATGAACACCGGGGAGCTGTTTTTT. Its translation: CASSYTARMNTGELFF.

CDR3 residues: CASSLSRRWVDTQYF. CDR3 DNA: TGTGCCAGCAGCCTCTCCCGGCGATGGGTAGATACGCAGTATTTT. V usage is TRBV5-5 and J usage is TRBJ2-3; D remains unclear. The CDR3 extends over 15 amino acids. V was clipped by 4 bases and J by 5 bases, with 17 bases between them. From germline, CDR1 is SGHKS and CDR2 YYEKEE (reference sequence).

This chain joins TRBV7-2 and TRBJ2-3; the match to TRBD2 covers 8 bases. Unmatched junction bases numbered 16, after V lost 5 bases and J lost 9 bases. The germline gives CDR1 SGHTA, CDR2 FQGNSA. The CDR3 spans 16 residues. The CDR3, as DNA: TGTGCCAGCAGCCAAGGGCTAGCGGGCGGGCGTCTCACGCAGTATTTT. Translation gives CASSQGLAGGRLTQYF.

This clone was observed a few times. The chain employs TRBV2 and TRBJ2-1; no clear D gene. Germline V gene sequence: CDR1 SNHLY, CDR2 FYNNEI. This CDR3 comprises 11 residues. V was pared by 7 bases and J by 5 bases, with 6 bases between. CDR3 sequence reads: CASTRNNEQFF. The CDR3 DNA reads as TGTGCCAGCACGAGGAACAATGAGCAGTTCTTC. The whole variable domain, filled in from reference TRBV2 and TRBJ2-1, reads EPEVTQTPSHQVTQMGQEVILRCVPISNHLYFYWYRQILGQKVEFLVSFYNNEISEKSEIFDDQFSVERPDGSNFTLKIRSTKLEDSAMYFCASTRNNEQFFGPGTRLTVL.

The CDR3 DNA reads as TGTGCCAGCAGCTTGGCTGGACAGGGGAGGACAGATACGCAGTATTTT. Protein: CASSLAGQGRTDTQYF. The chain employs TRBV7-2 and TRBJ2-3; 9 bases align to TRBD1. V shed 3 bases and J 3 bases; nucleotides not matched to a gene: 7. In germline, CDR1 is SGHTA, CDR2 FQGNSA. The CDR3 has 16 amino acids.

This clone was recorded a few times. The CDR3 DNA follows: TGTGCCAGCAGGAACACTGAAGCTTTCTTT. This encodes CASRNTEAFF. This chain links TRBV6-1 with TRBJ1-1; D uncertain. The CDR3 totals 10 residues. The V gene lost 6 bases and the J gene lost 1 base, with 0 bases spanning the gap. Germline V gene lookup returns CDR1 MNHNS and CDR2 SASEGT.

Details on this clone: At one of its ends the junction is not consistent with the germline gene, which may arise from a read error. The chain joins TRBV9 to TRBJ2-3, with TRBD2 as a possible D gene (9 bases). CDR3 length: 16 amino acids. Germline-derived CDR1 and CDR2 are SGDLS and YYNGEE. CDR3 DNA: TGTGCCCGCAGCGGGGGGAACAGGGGGGGGACAGATACGCAGTATTTT. This translates into CARSGGNRGGTDTQYF.

The chain employs TRBV6-5 and TRBJ2-3; D unclear. There are 13 residues in the CDR3. The V gene's germline CDR1 is MNHEY and CDR2 SVGAGI. V lost 6 bases to trimming and J lost 2 bases, with 9 bases between them. In DNA, the CDR3 is TGTGCCAGCAGCCCGACCTTCACAGATACGCAGTATTTT. This gives the protein CASSPTFTDTQYF.

The V gene is TRBV27, the J gene TRBJ2-1; D not resolved. Deletions cut 3 bases from V and 7 bases from J, with 10 bases between. Germline V gene sequence: CDR1 MNHEY, CDR2 SMNVEV (reference sequence). The CDR3 runs to 13 residues. The CDR3 DNA reads TGTGCCAGCAGTTTCCACCTAGGTAATGAGCAGTTCTTC. Residues: CASSFHLGNEQFF.

This clone has a handful of counts. The chain links TRBV30 to TRBJ1-1; D may be TRBD1 (5 bases). CDR1 GTSNPN and CDR2 SVGIG come from the germline V gene (reference sequence). V dropped 8 bases and J dropped 3 bases, with 7 bases sitting between them. This CDR3 is built from 10 residues. The CDR3 DNA sequence: TGTGCCGGGGGATACACTGAAGCTTTCTTT. Translated, it gives CAGGYTEAFF.

Here the CDR3 reads CASSLGQGAGHEQYF. The CDR3 DNA reads as TGTGCCAGCAGCCTGGGACAGGGGGCGGGCCACGAGCAGTACTTC. V gene TRBV28 combines with J gene TRBJ2-7; the match to TRBD1 covers 12 bases. The CDR3 is 15 residues long. Unmatched junction bases numbered 8, after V lost 6 bases and J lost 5 bases. The germline V gene has CDR1 MDHEN and CDR2 SYDVKM.

By share, this clone ranks as medium-sized. The V gene is TRBV6-5, the J gene TRBJ1-1; D is uncertain. This CDR3 has 11 residues. In germline, CDR1 is MNHEY, CDR2 SVGAGI. V lost 11 bases and J lost 1, with 8 bases in between. This chain's CDR3 is CAVKQNTEAFF. The CDR3 region has the DNA TGTGCCGTTAAACAGAACACTGAAGCTTTCTTT.

V and J are TRBV6-4 and TRBJ2-2; D is unresolved. This CDR3 comprises 14 residues. CDR1 is MRHNA and CDR2 is SNTAGT in the germline V gene. Between the trimmed V and J ends, which lost 7 bases and 0 bases, there was a span of 9 bases. The CDR3 DNA reads as TGTGCCAGCAAGATTTACGCGAACACCGGGGAGCTGTTTTTT. Amino acid sequence: CASKIYANTGELFF.

In this sample, this clone turned up a few times. This chain joins TRBV5-6 and TRBJ2-7, with no clear D. Trimming shortened V by 2 bases and J by 1 base, and 7 bases separated the two germline ends. The length of the CDR3 is 13 residues. The germline gives CDR1 SGHDT, CDR2 YYEEEE. This CDR3 reads CASSFGGSYEQYF. The DNA of the CDR3 is TGTGCCAGCAGCTTCGGCGGATCCTACGAGCAGTACTTC.

The chain joins TRBV28 to TRBJ1-2, with a tentative D call TRBD1 (5 bases). The CDR3 totals 16 residues. Germline V gene data show CDR1 as MDHEN and CDR2 as SYDVKM. V shed 7 bases and J shed 5 bases, with 23 bases lying between them. The CDR3 here is CASMGHWIRDGYGYTF. In DNA, the CDR3 is TGTGCCAGCATGGGTCATTGGATTCGGGACGGATATGGCTACACCTTC.

The chain has TRBV19 and TRBJ2-3; D is possibly TRBD2 (5 bases). This CDR3 is built from 14 residues. CDR1 is LNHDA, CDR2 SQIVND, per germline (reference sequence). Trimming removed 6 bases from V and 1 base from J, with 11 bases in between. The CDR3 bases are TGTGCCAGTAGGGCCATGCGGGGCACAGATACGCAGTATTTT. This sequence encodes CASRAMRGTDTQYF. The whole variable domain, remainder taken from reference TRBV19 and TRBJ2-3, is DGGITQSPKYLFRKEGQNVTLSCEQNLNHDAMYWYRQDPGQGLRLIYYSQIVNDFQKGDIAEGYSVSREKKESFPLTVTSAQKNPTAFYLCASRAMRGTDTQYFGPGTRLTVL.

A word on this clone: Germline is not matched at one junction end, which may reflect a read error. The CDR3 is CASSSGQYPGELFF. In DNA, the CDR3 is TGTGCTAGCAGCTCCGGACAGTACCCCGGGGAGCTGTTTTTT. The chain links TRBV7-7 to TRBJ2-2, with D tentatively TRBD1 (6 bases). CDR3 length equals 14 residues. Per the germline V gene, CDR1 is SSHAT and CDR2 is FNYEAQ (reference sequence).

This clone was counted only a few times. The chain carries TRBV19 and TRBJ1-2; no reliable D call. The CDR3 loop spans 14 amino acids. The V end lost 1 base, the J end lost 7 bases, and 13 bases lay between the germline ends. The germline V gene has CDR1 LNHDA and CDR2 SQIVND (reference sequence). CDR3 in DNA: TGTGCCAGTAGTATAGCTTGGCCTACCTTTGGCTACACCTTC. This translates into CASSIAWPTFGYTF.

The V and J genes are TRBV5-1 and TRBJ2-7; D possibly corresponds to TRBD2 (6 bases). This CDR3 spans 13 amino acids. V was clipped by 5 bases and J by 0 bases, with 9 bases between them. Germline-derived CDR1 and CDR2 are SGHRS and YFSETQ. For the CDR3, the DNA is TGCGCCAGCAGAAACGGGAGCTCCTACGAGCAGTACTTC. Its translation is CASRNGSSYEQYF.

This chain joins TRBV11-3 and TRBJ2-1; weak D call: TRBD2 (6 bases). Germline lookup yields CDR1 SGHNT and CDR2 YENEEA. The CDR3 loop spans 15 amino acids. CDR3: CASSGPRGGYNEQFF. The DNA for the CDR3 is TGTGCGTCGAGCGGACCCCGGGGAGGCTACAATGAGCAGTTCTTC.

By its share, this clone is medium-sized. The chain couples TRBV4-2 to TRBJ2-7; 8 bases line up with TRBD1. V shed 5 bases and J 2 bases; nucleotides not matched to a gene: 8. CDR3 length equals 15 residues. Germline V CDR1 and CDR2: LGHNA, YNFKEQ. CDR3 DNA: TGTGCCAGCAGCTTCCCAGGACAGGGAACCTACGAGCAGTACTTC. This gives the protein CASSFPGQGTYEQYF.

The genes are TRBV28 and TRBJ2-1, with a weak D call TRBD2 (5 bases). Germline lookup yields CDR1 MDHEN and CDR2 SYDVKM. The CDR3 contains 15 residues. Deletions cut 1 base from V and 2 bases from J, with 9 bases between. The CDR3 DNA is TGTGCCAGCAGTTTATCGGGGAGAGCCTACAATGAGCAGTTCTTC. It codes for CASSLSGRAYNEQFF.

The chain is built from TRBV11-3 and TRBJ2-1; D tentatively fits TRBD1 or TRBD2 (6 bases each). The CDR3 has 13 residues. Trimming removed 4 bases from V and 5 bases from J, with 9 bases in between. From germline, CDR1 is SGHNT and CDR2 YENEEA. The CDR3 reads CASSSRGDNEQFF. The CDR3 DNA reads TGTGCCAGCAGCTCGAGGGGGGACAATGAGCAGTTCTTC.

This chain links TRBV6-1 with TRBJ2-1; D unclear. The CDR3 has 15 amino acids. V was clipped by 7 bases and J by 5 bases, with 18 bases between them. Germline CDR1 reads MNHNS; CDR2 reads SASEGT. The CDR3 DNA is TGTGCCAGCATTCGGCTCGCCAATAAAAACAATGAGCAGTTCTTC. It encodes CASIRLANKNNEQFF.

The chain couples TRBV10-3 to TRBJ1-4, with no clear D. This CDR3 region has 14 residues. The ends were cut back, 3 bases at V and 5 bases at J, with 10 bases in the middle. CDR1 is ENHRY, CDR2 SYGVKD, per germline. The CDR3 DNA reads TGTGCCATCAGTGAACTGGAACTGAATGAAAAACTGTTTTTT. Amino acid sequence: CAISELELNEKLFF.

The chain couples TRBV5-1 to TRBJ2-3; D gene uncertain. Trimming removed 7 bases from V and 3 bases from J, with 21 bases in between. The CDR3 covers 16 residues. CDR1 is SGHRS and CDR2 is YFSETQ in the germline V gene. This CDR3 reads CASALAMGLPTDTQYF. CDR3 coding DNA: TGCGCCAGCGCCCTTGCCATGGGCCTTCCGACAGATACGCAGTATTTT.

This clone is termed medium-sized (0.01 to 0.1%). The V gene is TRBV2, the J gene TRBJ1-2, with D possibly TRBD1 on 5 matching bases. The germline V gene encodes CDR1 SNHLY and CDR2 FYNNEI. Trimming stripped 6 bases from V and 8 bases from J, with 19 bases between. This CDR3 is 14 amino acids long. The CDR3 is CASSPGPQGLGYTF. Written as DNA, the CDR3 is TGTGCCAGCAGCCCTGGTCCCCAGGGCCTGGGCTACACCTTC.